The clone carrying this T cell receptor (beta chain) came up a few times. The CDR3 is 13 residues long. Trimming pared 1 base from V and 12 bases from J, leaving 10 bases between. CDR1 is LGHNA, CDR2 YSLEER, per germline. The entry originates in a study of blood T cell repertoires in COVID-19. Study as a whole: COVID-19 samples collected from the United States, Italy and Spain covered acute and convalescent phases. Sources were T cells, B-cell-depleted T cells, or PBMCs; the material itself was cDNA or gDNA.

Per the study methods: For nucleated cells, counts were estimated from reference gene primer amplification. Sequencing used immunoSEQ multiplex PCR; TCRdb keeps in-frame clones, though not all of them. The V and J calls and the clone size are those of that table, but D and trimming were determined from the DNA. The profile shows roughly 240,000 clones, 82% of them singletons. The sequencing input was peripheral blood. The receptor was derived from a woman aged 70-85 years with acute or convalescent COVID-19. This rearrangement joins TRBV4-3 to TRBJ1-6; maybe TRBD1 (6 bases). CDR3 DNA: TGCGCCAGCAGCCAAGGCGAGACAGGACCCCTCCACTTT. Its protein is CASSQGETGPLHF.